This TCR beta chain was obtained from a study of blood T cell repertoires in COVID-19. Overall study: Spain, Italy and the United States supplied samples that represented acute and convalescent COVID-19. T cells, B-cell-depleted T cells, or PBMCs supplied cDNA or gDNA.

Per the authors' pipeline: Amplified reference gene primers provided the basis for estimating nucleated cell counts. Repertoires were generated with immunoSEQ multiplex PCR, while TCRdb's copy carries only in-frame clones and drops some. V and J calls and clone size are as listed in that table; D and trimming were resolved from the DNA. The sample holds 200,000 to 300,000 clones, 65% to 90% seen once. CDR3 size: 14 residues. V was clipped by 9 bases and J by 6 bases; unmatched bases: 7. The germline gives CDR1 LNHDA, CDR2 SQIVND (reference sequence). Sequenced: peripheral blood. The chain combines TRBV19 with TRBJ1-5; 11 bases fit TRBD1. The sequence came from a man aged 40-50 years who had recovered from COVID-19. CDR3 in DNA: TGTGCCAGCTCGCCGGGACAGGGGGGTCAGCCCCAGCATTTT. Protein product: CASSPGQGGQPQHF.